This entry lists 5 T cell receptor beta chains sequenced from one sample in a study of a mutant IDH1 vaccine in newly diagnosed glioma. No antigen has been assigned to these receptors. Specified time point: week 35, safety follow-up. Every vaccination contained 300 ug of the mutant IDH1 20-mer peptide and was paired with topical imiquimod. TCRdb's copy holds only in-frame clones and misses some; the assay was immunoSEQ multiplex PCR. The data contain tens of thousands of clones, around 92% of them singletons. Specimen: PBMCs, collected from a glioma patient whose treatment included an IDH1 peptide vaccine. The origin of the receptors is a man aged 50-60 years with glioma.

This chain connects TRBV6-1 to TRBJ1-4; D is uncertain. Germline V gene data show CDR1 as MNHNS and CDR2 as SASEGT. This CDR3 region has 14 residues. Trimming cost V 3 bases and J 11 bases, with 16 bases left between them. The CDR3 bases are TGTGCCAGCAGTGATGGACTGTTCACGAAGAAACTGTTTTTT. This encodes CASSDGLFTKKLFF.

V and J are TRBV2 and TRBJ1-4; a possible D gene is TRBD1 (6 bases). CDR1 is SNHLY and CDR2 is FYNNEI in the germline V gene. This CDR3 comprises 15 residues. Trimming stripped 1 base from V and 4 bases from J, with 10 bases between. The CDR3 loop is CASSEVGGNNEKLFF. DNA for the CDR3: TGTGCCAGCAGTGAAGTAGGGGGGAATAATGAAAAACTGTTTTTT. Looking up the rest from reference TRBV2 and TRBJ1-4 gives the full variable domain: EPEVTQTPSHQVTQMGQEVILRCVPISNHLYFYWYRQILGQKVEFLVSFYNNEISEKSEIFDDQFSVERPDGSNFTLKIRSTKLEDSAMYFCASSEVGGNNEKLFFGSGTQLSVL.

V gene TRBV19 combines with J gene TRBJ2-7; 12 bases map to TRBD1. V trimming: 4 bases; J trimming: 3 bases; junction bases outside the gene matches: 4. CDR1 is LNHDA and CDR2 is SQIVND in the germline V gene (reference sequence). The CDR3 has 15 amino acids. The DNA of the CDR3 is TGTGCCAGTAGTAGCGGGACAGGGGGCATCTACGAGCAGTACTTC. The encoded protein is CASSSGTGGIYEQYF.

The V gene is TRBV10-3, the J gene TRBJ2-5; D not resolved. CDR3 length equals 13 residues. Germline V lookup: CDR1 ENHRY, CDR2 SYGVKD. Trimming cost V 6 bases and J 4 bases, with 12 bases left between them. CDR3 protein: CAIRGMVGETQYF. CDR3 coding DNA: TGTGCCATCAGGGGGATGGTGGGAGAGACCCAGTACTTC.

This clone was seen once. The chain links TRBV29-1 to TRBJ2-4; D gene unclear. V lost 5 bases to trimming and J lost 5 bases, with 4 bases between them. Germline V gene data show CDR1 as SQVTM and CDR2 as ANQGSEA. The CDR3 is 10 residues long. CDR3 sequence reads: CSVSQNIQYF. CDR3 nucleotides: TGCAGCGTTTCACAAAACATTCAGTACTTC.